This T cell receptor (delta chain) was documented in a study of gamma-delta chains in newborns, infants, children. TCRdb reanalysed the reads with CATT. The table has approximately 3,400 delta-chain clones, less than 1.5% seen once; the top ten hold roughly 23%. V dropped 1 base and J dropped 0; count of bases not matched to a gene: 14. Germline CDR1 GEAIGNYY, CDR2 EKD. This CDR3 contains 22 residues. There are a few counts of this clone. TCRdb pairs this DNA with a much larger clone's protein that differs at residue 8, likely a read error; the protein shown was translated from the DNA. This clonotype originated in a child who was a newborn, infant or young child, either healthy, febrile or measles-vaccinated (not recorded which). The chain is built from TRDV2 and TRDJ3, with 10 nucleotides matching TRDD3. Material: blood. For the CDR3, the DNA is TGTGCCTGTGACACGATCGACCGGGGGGATACGTCAAGCTCCTGGGACACCCGACAGATGTTTTTC. It codes for CACDTIDRGDTSSSWDTRQMFF.